This T cell receptor beta chain derives from a study of cytotoxic CD8 clonotypes in ibrutinib-treated CLL. At the level of the study: Recorded responses included approximately 25 partial and 2 complete; following median 68 months, roughly 15 stayed remitted and about 12 progressed.

General observations from the study: Baseline clonality exceeded age-matched healthy donors and tracked circulating CD8+ T-cell counts.

Germline V gene lookup returns CDR1 LGHNA and CDR2 YNFKEQ. V was cut by 0 bases and J by 3 bases, with 12 bases left in between. This CDR3 is built from 16 residues. As regards this clone: Its cognate antigen is unknown.

Only in-frame clones appear in the TCRdb table, and some are missing; sequencing was by immunoSEQ multiplex PCR. The sample carries over 30,000 clones, approximately 67% recorded once. Material: PBMCs, obtained at disease progression, from a patient treated with ibrutinib. The chain has TRBV4-2 and TRBJ2-1, with unresolved D. This clonotype was sampled from a human donor with chronic lymphocytic leukemia. The CDR3 region is CASSQDLAGIYNEQFF. The CDR3 nucleotides are TGTGCCAGCAGCCAAGATCTGGCAGGAATCTACAATGAGCAGTTCTTC.